This T cell receptor beta chain was obtained from a study of T cells in Graves' hyperthyroidism and ophthalmopathy. This clonotype was recorded many times. TCR beta CDR3 regions were amplified from RNA transcripts. With the HTBI primer set, the TCR CDR3 went through a first round of RT-PCR. MiXCR, run by TCRdb on the multiplex PCR reads, gives a single entry per CDR3 protein. Among approximately 480,000 distinct CDR3 sequences listed, more than 20% were seen once. The V end was cut by 6 bases, the J end by 5 bases, with 14 bases between. This CDR3 has 13 residues. Germline V gene data show CDR1 as MDHEN and CDR2 as SYDVKM.

The V gene is TRBV28, the J gene TRBJ2-7; no clear D. This TCR came from a man aged 18 to 30 with Graves' hyperthyroidism. The sample consisted of blood. In DNA form, the CDR3 reads TGTGCCAGCAGCCTTATAGGCAGGCACGAGCAGTACTTC. Residues: CASSLIGRHEQYF.